The next 31 T cell receptor beta chains were all read from a single sample in a study of vaccination and CD4 T cells after COVID-19. Treatment in this sample: approximately nine-day PBMC culture with coronavirus spike peptide pools or control peptides (ViraFEST assay). These receptors' antigens are unknown. The Oncomine TCR Beta short-read assay generated sequence data from the DNA of cultured CD4+ T cells. Using its own MiXCR run on the PCR reads, TCRdb lists one record per CDR3 protein. The data hold roughly 15,000 distinct CDR3 sequences, with about two fifths observed a single time. Sequencing used CD4+ T cells from blood, cultured in vitro. Receptor source: a human donor who had recovered from COVID-19.

This clonotype was detected only a few times. The chain carries TRBV20-1 and TRBJ1-2; the match to TRBD1 covers 8 bases. The V segment lost 4 bases and the J segment 6 bases; nucleotides outside the gene matches: 7. The germline V gene has CDR1 DFQATT and CDR2 SNEGSKA (reference sequence). The CDR3 loop spans 13 amino acids. In nucleotides, the CDR3 is TGCAGTGCTAATACGGGACAGGTCGATGGCTACACCTTC. Translation: CSANTGQVDGYTF.

V usage is TRBV20-1 and J usage is TRBJ2-5, with 12 nucleotides matching TRBD2. Germline V gives CDR1 DFQATT, CDR2 SNEGSKA (reference sequence). V was clipped by 0 bases and J by 5 bases; unmatched bases: 13. This CDR3 region has 18 residues. CDR3 region: CSAREASGRAWLAETQYF. CDR3 nucleotide sequence: TGCAGTGCTAGAGAGGCTAGCGGGAGGGCCTGGTTAGCGGAGACCCAGTACTTC.

This clonotype has only a few counts. The chain uses TRBV2 and TRBJ1-2, with D perhaps TRBD1 (5 bases). V lost 2 bases and J 3 bases, leaving 10 bases between the germline ends. Germline values: CDR1 SNHLY, CDR2 FYNNEI. This CDR3 has 14 amino acids. CDR3 coding DNA: TGTGCCAGCAGTGAACAGGGCGTCGACTATGGCTACACCTTC. Amino acids: CASSEQGVDYGYTF.

The chain joins TRBV7-3 to TRBJ2-3; unclear D gene. The germline V and J ends were trimmed by 2 bases and 4 bases, with 7 bases remaining between them. CDR3 length: 13 residues. CDR1 and CDR2 from the germline V gene are SGHTA and FQGTGA. This CDR3 is CASSLANPDTQYF. The CDR3 bases are TGTGCCAGCAGCTTAGCTAACCCAGATACGCAGTATTTT.

The rearrangement joins TRBV4-1 to TRBJ2-7; perhaps TRBD2 as D (5 bases). The CDR3 extends over 15 amino acids. The germline gives CDR1 MGHRA, CDR2 YSYEKL. Trimming pared 1 base from V and 1 base from J, leaving 11 bases between. The CDR3 loop is CASSQAAGASYEQYF. As DNA, the CDR3 is TGCGCCAGCAGCCAAGCGGCGGGCGCTTCCTACGAGCAGTACTTC.

The chain recombines TRBV28 with TRBJ2-1, with 7 bases fitting TRBD2. In germline, CDR1 is MDHEN, CDR2 SYDVKM. V was clipped by 6 bases and J by 9 bases; unmatched bases: 5. This CDR3 comprises 12 residues. The CDR3 loop is CASRREEVEQFF. The DNA of the CDR3 is TGTGCCAGCAGACGGGAGGAAGTTGAGCAGTTCTTC.

Here the CDR3 reads CASSEGLDGIQYF. Written as DNA, the CDR3 is TGTGCCAGTAGCGAGGGACTAGATGGCATTCAGTACTTC. The J gene is TRBJ2-4, the V gene TRBV19; TRBD2 agrees at 8 bases. Germline V gene data show CDR1 as LNHDA and CDR2 as SQIVND (reference sequence). Germline trimming cut 6 bases from V and 9 bases from J; bases unmatched to any gene: 7. The CDR3 loop spans 13 amino acids.

The rearrangement joins TRBV27 to TRBJ2-3, with a tentative D call TRBD2 (6 bases). The CDR3 runs 16 residues. The ends were cut back, 3 bases at V and 4 bases at J, with 17 bases in the middle. CDR1 MNHEY and CDR2 SMNVEV come from the germline V gene (reference sequence). The CDR3 DNA reads as TGTGCCAGCAGTTTCCCGAGACTAGGGAGCTCAGATACGCAGTATTTT. Translation gives CASSFPRLGSSDTQYF.

V usage is TRBV7-9 and J usage is TRBJ1-2; D remains ambiguous. In germline, CDR1 is SEHNR, CDR2 FQNEAQ (reference sequence). Trimming removed 2 bases at V and 0 bases at J, with 10 bases between. The CDR3 spans 15 residues. CDR3 nucleotides: TGTGCCAGCAGCTTAATCTGGGAAGCTAACTATGGCTACACCTTC. Amino acids: CASSLIWEANYGYTF.

The J gene is TRBJ1-2, the V gene TRBV27, with D hard to call. This CDR3 has 13 amino acids. V was trimmed by 2 bases and J by 2 bases, leaving 6 bases between them. Germline V gene data show CDR1 as MNHEY and CDR2 as SMNVEV (reference sequence). The CDR3 nucleotides are TGTGCCAGCAGTTTAAGTGGGAACTATGGCTACACCTTC. Amino acids: CASSLSGNYGYTF.

DNA for the CDR3: TGTGCCACACGACCCGGGACAGGGTCTTTCTACGAGCAGTACTTC. Translated: CATRPGTGSFYEQYF. J is TRBJ2-7 and V is TRBV2, with 9 bases aligning to TRBD1. The CDR3 is 15 amino acids. Per the germline V gene, CDR1 is SNHLY and CDR2 is FYNNEI. Trimming cost V 10 bases and J 3 bases; bases outside gene matches: 13. Filled out from reference TRBV2 and TRBJ2-7, the complete variable domain reads EPEVTQTPSHQVTQMGQEVILRCVPISNHLYFYWYRQILGQKVEFLVSFYNNEISEKSEIFDDQFSVERPDGSNFTLKIRSTKLEDSAMYFCATRPGTGSFYEQYFGPGTRLTVT.

The rearrangement links TRBV12-3 or TRBV12-4 to TRBJ2-5; 7 bases map to TRBD1. The CDR3 contains 15 residues. Unmatched junction bases numbered 13, after V lost 7 bases and J lost 5 bases. Written as DNA, the CDR3 is TGTGCCAGCACCTTTAAAAGGGGGCGCTGGGAGACCCAGTACTTC. Protein product: CASTFKRGRWETQYF.

Only one count was recorded for this clonotype. The chain has TRBV18 and TRBJ1-2; TRBD1 agrees at 7 bases. The CDR3 loop spans 15 amino acids. Trimming took 7 bases from V and 4 from J; bases not matched to a gene: 12. Germline CDR1 and CDR2: KGHSH and LQKENI. The CDR3 bases are TGTGCCAGCTTACACAGGGGCGGCCTTTCCTATGGCTACACCTTC. It is translated as CASLHRGGLSYGYTF.

The rearrangement uses TRBV5-1 and TRBJ2-1, with a weak D call TRBD2 (5 bases). Germline assignment: CDR1 SGHRS and CDR2 YFSETQ. CDR3 length: 16 residues. Trimming took 2 bases from V and 3 from J, leaving 15 bases between them. The chain's CDR3 is CASSFNGISLYNEQFF. CDR3 DNA: TGCGCCAGCAGCTTTAACGGGATCAGTCTCTACAATGAGCAGTTCTTC. Using reference TRBV5-1 and TRBJ2-1 for the parts outside the CDR3, the full variable domain is KAGVTQTPRYLIKTRGQQVTLSCSPISGHRSVSWYQQTPGQGLQFLFEYFSETQRNKGNFPGRFSGRQFSNSRSEMNVSTLELGDSALYLCASSFNGISLYNEQFFGPGTRLTVL.

CDR3 DNA: TGTGCCAGCAGTGCCCCCCGCGGGAGTACAGATACGCAGTATTTT. Translated, it gives CASSAPRGSTDTQYF. The chain carries TRBV28 and TRBJ2-3; TRBD2 matches 7 bases. V was pared by 5 bases and J by 3 bases, with 8 bases of the junction left unmatched. This CDR3 contains 15 residues. CDR1 and CDR2 from the germline V gene are MDHEN and SYDVKM.

This chain connects TRBV7-9 to TRBJ1-2, with D uncertain. Germline CDR1 reads SEHNR; CDR2 reads FQNEAQ (reference sequence). With 3 bases removed from V and 4 bases from J, the gap between germline ends came to 6 bases. CDR3 length: 12 amino acids. The CDR3 sequence: CASSFEGYGYTF. CDR3 coding DNA: TGTGCCAGCAGCTTTGAGGGCTATGGCTACACCTTC.

This clonotype was observed once. The V and J genes are TRBV29-1 and TRBJ1-4; 7 nucleotides match TRBD1. Germline V lookup: CDR1 SQVTM, CDR2 ANQGSEA. The length of the CDR3 is 16 residues. Trimming cost V 4 bases and J 0 bases; bases outside gene matches: 8. CDR3 bases: TGCAGCGTTGCCCAGGACAGGCTTGCAACTAATGAAAAACTGTTTTTT. Protein product: CSVAQDRLATNEKLFF.

This chain joins TRBV20-1 and TRBJ2-7; possibly TRBD2 for D (6 bases). Trimming took 3 bases from V and 4 from J, leaving 16 bases between them. This CDR3 region has 14 residues. CDR1 DFQATT and CDR2 SNEGSKA come from the germline V gene (reference sequence). The DNA for the CDR3 is TGCAGTGCTAGCGGGAGAGCAGCCTTTTACGAGCAGTACTTC. Translation gives CSASGRAAFYEQYF.

This clonotype was found once. The chain employs TRBV27 and TRBJ1-1; weak D call: TRBD1 (6 bases). The CDR3 spans 18 residues. Germline CDR1 and CDR2: MNHEY and SMNVEV (reference sequence). The germline V and J ends were trimmed by 5 bases and 0 bases, with 22 bases remaining between them. Here the CDR3 reads CASSPKAQGGTMNTEAFF. The CDR3 DNA sequence: TGTGCCAGCAGTCCCAAGGCACAGGGAGGCACCATGAACACTGAAGCTTTCTTT.

The chain uses TRBV19 and TRBJ2-3; 14 nucleotides align to TRBD2. The CDR3 sequence is 17 residues long. The ends lost 3 bases at V and 0 bases at J; junction bases unmatched: 2. Germline assignment: CDR1 LNHDA and CDR2 SQIVND (reference sequence). CDR3 protein: CASSMGLAGASTDTQYF. DNA for the CDR3: TGTGCCAGTAGTATGGGACTAGCGGGGGCTAGCACAGATACGCAGTATTTT. The whole variable domain, remainder taken from reference TRBV19 and TRBJ2-3, is DGGITQSPKYLFRKEGQNVTLSCEQNLNHDAMYWYRQDPGQGLRLIYYSQIVNDFQKGDIAEGYSVSREKKESFPLTVTSAQKNPTAFYLCASSMGLAGASTDTQYFGPGTRLTVL.

This clonotype has only a few counts. The rearrangement joins TRBV7-9 to TRBJ2-7; 7 bases align to TRBD1. This CDR3 comprises 16 residues. V was pared by 4 bases and J by 2 bases, with 11 bases of the junction left unmatched. The germline CDR1 and CDR2 sequences are SEHNR and FQNEAQ (reference sequence). CDR3 sequence reads: CASSSEGRGFTYEQYF. The CDR3 DNA is TGTGCCAGCAGCTCGGAAGGCAGGGGGTTTACCTACGAGCAGTACTTC. Full variable domain (missing parts from reference TRBV7-9 and TRBJ2-7): DTGVSQNPRHKITKRGQNVTFRCDPISEHNRLYWYRQTLGQGPEFLTYFQNEAQLEKSRLLSDRFSAERPKGSFSTLEIQRTEQGDSAMYLCASSSEGRGFTYEQYFGPGTRLTVT.

The table lists this clonotype with a few counts. The rearrangement uses TRBV5-6 and TRBJ1-2; perhaps TRBD1 as D (5 bases). Germline CDR1 reads SGHDT; CDR2 reads YYEEEE. The CDR3 extends over 12 amino acids. Trimming shortened V by 3 bases and J by 6 bases, and 9 bases separated the two germline ends. The CDR3 protein is CASSWGTHGYTF. The CDR3 DNA sequence: TGTGCCAGCAGCTGGGGGACGCATGGCTACACCTTC.

This clonotype has a handful of counts. J is TRBJ1-5 and V is TRBV20-1; 8 positions match TRBD1. Germline CDR1 and CDR2: DFQATT and SNEGSKA (reference sequence). The V segment lost 6 bases and the J segment 7 bases; nucleotides outside the gene matches: 17. This CDR3 comprises 16 residues. CDR3 sequence (DNA): TGCAGTGCGCTAGAGCTCCTGGACAGGGTTGACCAGCCCCAGCATTTT. Its translation: CSALELLDRVDQPQHF.

This clonotype has more than one count but fewer than ten. One end of the junction varies from germline; a read error may be responsible. V and J are TRBV20-1 and TRBJ2-3; TRBD2 matches at 13 bases. The CDR3 has 14 amino acids. CDR1 and CDR2 (germline): DFQATT, SNEGSKA (reference sequence). Written as DNA, the CDR3 is TGCAGTGCCAGAGGACTAGCGGGAGTCGATACGCAGTATTTT. This sequence encodes CSARGLAGVDTQYF.

The chain is built from TRBV20-1 and TRBJ1-6; D is possibly TRBD1 (5 bases). Germline V CDR1 and CDR2: DFQATT, SNEGSKA (reference sequence). This CDR3 comprises 12 residues. In DNA, the CDR3 is TGCAGCCCTACGGACAATAATTCACCCCTCCACTTT. It is translated as CSPTDNNSPLHF.

A few counts support this clonotype. This chain uses TRBV7-2 with TRBJ1-2; a possible D gene is TRBD1 (5 bases). The CDR3 spans 13 residues. V lost 7 bases and J 7 bases, leaving 16 bases between the germline ends. Germline V gene sequence: CDR1 SGHTA, CDR2 FQGNSA. CDR3 residues: CASTAGTPPGYTF. DNA for the CDR3: TGTGCCAGCACTGCCGGGACTCCTCCTGGCTACACCTTC.

This clonotype was counted only a few times. The rearrangement uses TRBV19 and TRBJ1-5; 10 nucleotides match TRBD1. The V and J ends lost 4 bases and 4 bases, in that order; junction bases with no gene match: 10. The CDR3 has 17 residues. The germline V gene has CDR1 LNHDA and CDR2 SQIVND (reference sequence). As DNA, the CDR3 is TGTGCCAGTAGTAAAAGAGGGGACAGGGGCTCGAATCAGCCCCAGCATTTT. Encoded protein: CASSKRGDRGSNQPQHF.

The chain joins TRBV28 to TRBJ2-7; 10 bases line up with TRBD2. The CDR3 consists of 15 residues. V shed 6 bases and J 4 bases; nucleotides not matched to a gene: 9. From germline, CDR1 is MDHEN and CDR2 SYDVKM. The CDR3, as DNA: TGTGCCAGCAGCGAGCCGGGACTAGCGACTTACGAGCAGTACTTC. It encodes CASSEPGLATYEQYF. The entire variable domain, with the rest obtained from reference TRBV28 and TRBJ2-7, is as follows: DVKVTQSSRYLVKRTGEKVFLECVQDMDHENMFWYRQDPGLGLRLIYFSYDVKMKEKGDIPEGYSVSREKKERFSLILESASTNQTSMYLCASSEPGLATYEQYFGPGTRLTVT.

There are a few counts of this clonotype. The chain couples TRBV20-1 to TRBJ1-6; D call uncertain. The CDR3 is 15 amino acids. Germline values: CDR1 DFQATT, CDR2 SNEGSKA (reference sequence). Trimming removed 0 bases from V and 5 bases from J, with 11 bases in between. CDR3 protein: CSARDRSRNNSPLHF. CDR3 DNA sequence: TGCAGTGCTAGAGATAGGAGTAGGAATAATTCACCCCTCCACTTT.

The chain joins TRBV27 to TRBJ2-3; D remains unclear. Germline CDR1 and CDR2: MNHEY and SMNVEV (reference sequence). This CDR3 spans 13 amino acids. Trimming cost V 6 bases and J 1 base, with 8 bases left between them. CDR3: CASRSSGTDTQYF. The CDR3 DNA follows: TGTGCCAGCAGATCCTCTGGCACAGATACGCAGTATTTT.

J is TRBJ2-2 and V is TRBV21-1; the table's D gene call, TRBD2, was not cross checked with the DNA. TRBV21-1 is designated a pseudogene. The CDR3 contains 19 residues. This CDR3 reads CASSGRTSGPIISAGELFF. The CDR3 region has the DNA TGTGCCAGCAGCGGGCGGACTAGCGGCCCGATTATTTCGGCCGGGGAGCTGTTTTTT.